Here is one T cell receptor beta chain with its context. Its antigen has not been determined. The record has no base qualities; no much larger clone is one base away. Library method: the immunoSEQ multiplex PCR assay. TCRdb mirrors the immuneACCESS table, restricted to in-frame sequences. Some clones are absent from its copies; in checked studies, under half trace to an unresolved V gene, and the reason for the others is unknown. Recorded for this sample are about 180,000 clones; around 91% of them occurred a single time. The ten largest clones represent 1.4% of the sample. These data come from a study of control samples from healthy donors and cancer patients (TCRdb year 2020). Trimming leaves V shorter by 4 bases and J shorter by 9 bases, with the junction holding 12 bases beyond the gene matches. The CDR3 goes from the cysteine to the phenylalanine over 16 residues. The retained sequence is limited to the CDR3, 48 bases, with the frame set at the first base. Looking up the germline V gene yields CDR1 SGHTA and CDR2 FQGNSA.

Specimen: blood. The rearrangement joined TRBV7-2 to TRBJ2-1; 10 bases in the junction line up with TRBD2. The TCR comes from a woman in her 50s in good health. The CDR3 here reads CASSSMGSGGASEQFF. The DNA is as follows: TGTGCCAGCAGCTCCATGGGCAGCGGGGGGGCCTCTGAGCAGTTCTTC.